This record looks at one TCR beta chain sequence and its context. Its matching antigen is unknown. The source of the sample is a study of blood T cells in healthy people across ages. Study results and limitations: Donor CMV infection status was unknown, possibly confounding age-related changes in expanded clonotypes. Per million T cells, TCR beta diversity dropped roughly linearly as age increased.

PCR was performed a second time for roughly 6 to 12 cycles using a sample-barcoded 5' primer and a J-beta primer mix. TCRdb redid the calling of the 5' RACE reads with MiXCR, one entry per CDR3 protein. The sample shows about 780,000 distinct CDR3 sequences, roughly 60% of them seen only once. The CDR3 extends over 15 amino acids. Germline V gives CDR1 SQVTM, CDR2 ANQGSEA. J lost 7 bases, V lost 6 bases, and 13 bases had no gene match. Russia was home to the donors, healthy Caucasian individuals aged about 6 to 100. Extracted total RNA amounted to at least 5.5 micrograms for each sample. The chain has TRBV29-1 and TRBJ2-1, with 9 bases lining up with TRBD1. The TCR sequence derives from a man aged 30 to 39 in good health. The specimen sequenced was blood. DNA for the CDR3: TGCAGCGTGTCAACCCATGGGACAGGGAGAAATGAGCAGTTCTTC. Translated: CSVSTHGTGRNEQFF.